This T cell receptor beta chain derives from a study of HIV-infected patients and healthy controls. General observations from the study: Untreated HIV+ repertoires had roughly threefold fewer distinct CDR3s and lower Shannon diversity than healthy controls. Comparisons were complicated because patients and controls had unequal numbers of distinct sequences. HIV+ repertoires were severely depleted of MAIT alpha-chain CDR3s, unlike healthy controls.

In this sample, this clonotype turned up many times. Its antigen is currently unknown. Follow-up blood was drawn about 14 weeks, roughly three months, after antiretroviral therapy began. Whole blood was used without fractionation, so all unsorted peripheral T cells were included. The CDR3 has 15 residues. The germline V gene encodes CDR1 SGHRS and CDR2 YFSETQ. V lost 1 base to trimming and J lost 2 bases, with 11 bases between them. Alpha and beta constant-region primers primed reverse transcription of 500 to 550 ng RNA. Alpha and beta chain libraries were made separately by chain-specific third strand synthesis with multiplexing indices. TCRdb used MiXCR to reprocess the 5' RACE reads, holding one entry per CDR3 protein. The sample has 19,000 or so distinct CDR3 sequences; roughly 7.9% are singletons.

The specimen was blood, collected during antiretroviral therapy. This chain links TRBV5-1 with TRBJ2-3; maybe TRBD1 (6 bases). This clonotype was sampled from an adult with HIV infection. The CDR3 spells CASSLLGADTDTQYF. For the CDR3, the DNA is TGCGCCAGCAGCTTGTTGGGGGCGGACACAGATACGCAGTATTTT. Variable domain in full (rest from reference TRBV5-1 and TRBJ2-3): KAGVTQTPRYLIKTRGQQVTLSCSPISGHRSVSWYQQTPGQGLQFLFEYFSETQRNKGNFPGRFSGRQFSNSRSEMNVSTLELGDSALYLCASSLLGADTDTQYFGPGTRLTVL.